These T cell receptor beta chains were read from a single sample in a study of cytomegalovirus exposure and HLA in healthy donors. The table came from immunoSEQ multiplex PCR; TCRdb's copy has only in-frame clones and leaves some out. Of about 150,000 clones listed, about 80% are singletons. Sample: PBMCs. The receptors were gathered from a middle-aged woman in good health and CMV-seronegative. The CDR3 runs from the conserved cysteine through the conserved F or W. D genes are given only for firm matches. Only some rows state a clone size, as once, few, many or a class for expanded clones.

TRBJ2-2,-,TRBD2,TRBV5-1,TGCGCCAGCAGCCCCCGAGCGGGGGGGCCTTCCGGGGAGCTGTTTTTT,CASSPRAGGPSGELFF
TRBJ1-5,-,-,TRBV19,TGTGCCAGTAGTAATCGGACAGTTAGCAATCAGCCCCAGCATTTT,CASSNRTVSNQPQHF
TRBJ2-1,-,TRBD2,TRBV7-2,TGTGCCAGTCTATTGGCGGGGGGGTACAATGAGCAGTTCTTC,CASLLAGGYNEQFF
TRBJ2-3,-,TRBD2,TRBV4-1,TGCGCCAGCAGCCAAGTTCTAGCGGGGGGGCTTGATACGCAGTATTTT,CASSQVLAGGLDTQYF
TRBJ2-2,-,-,TRBV7-3,TGTGCCAGCAGCTTAACGTTGGCAAGGGGGACCGGGGAGCTGTTTTTT,CASSLTLARGTGELFF
TRBJ1-2,-,TRBD1,TRBV5-4,TGTGCCAGCAGCCATGGGACAGCCCAAGTCTATGGCTACACCTTC,CASSHGTAQVYGYTF
TRBJ1-3,-,TRBD1,TRBV7-8,TGTGCCAGCAGCTTAGATTCACGAGGGGGCAACACCATATATTTT,CASSLDSRGGNTIYF
TRBJ2-7,-,-,TRBV7-6,TGTGCCACCTCGGCGGGCAGGGGCTACGAGCAGTACTTC,CATSAGRGYEQYF
TRBJ1-2,-,-,TRBV30,TGTGCCTGGAGTGAGGAGTTGTACTATGGCTACACCTTC,CAWSEELYYGYTF
TRBJ2-5,-,-,TRBV29-1,TGCAGCGTTGAACGAGATGCTGAGACCCAGTACTTC,CSVERDAETQYF
TRBJ1-2,-,-,TRBV4-1,TGCGCCAGCAGCCAACTGCCAGGGCGTAATGGCTACACCTTC,CASSQLPGRNGYTF
TRBJ2-2,-,-,TRBV7-2,TGTGCCAGCAGCCTAAACACCGGGGAGCTGTTTTTT,CASSLNTGELFF
TRBJ2-1,-,TRBD1,TRBV11-3,TGTGCCAGCAGCTTTTCTGGGACAGGGCCCAATGAGCAGTTCTTC,CASSFSGTGPNEQFF
TRBJ1-1,-,-,TRBV19,TGTGCCAGTAGTCGCTTGGGGGCAGGTTCCGTGAACACTGAAGCTTTCTTT,CASSRLGAGSVNTEAFF
TRBJ2-1,once,TRBD2,TRBV29-1,TGCAGTGGGGAGATAGCGGGAGGTTCGGATGAGCAGTTCTTC,CSGEIAGGSDEQFF
TRBJ2-3,few,-,TRBV5-6,TGTGCCAGCAGATCACAGGCGACAGATACGCAGTATTTT,CASRSQATDTQYF
TRBJ1-5,-,-,TRBV28,TGTGCCAGCACCCGACAACTGAATAGCAATCAGCCCCAGCATTTT,CASTRQLNSNQPQHF
TRBJ2-1,-,-,TRBV7-2,TGTGCCAGCAGCTTAGTTAGCGCGACCTACAATGAGCAGTTCTTC,CASSLVSATYNEQFF
TRBJ1-2,-,-,TRBV7-6,TGTGCCAGCAGCTTACAACAGAACTATGGCTACACCTTC,CASSLQQNYGYTF
TRBJ2-1,few,-,TRBV11-3,TGTGCCAGCAGCTTAGCAAGGACTGTCCTCGATGAGCAGTTCTTC,CASSLARTVLDEQFF
TRBJ1-5,-,-,TRBV19,TGTGCCAGTAGACCTCAGGGAATTACGCCCCAGCATTTT,CASRPQGITPQHF
TRBJ2-7,-,-,TRBV5-6,TGTGCCAGCGCAGCTTGGCACAGGGATGTTTCCTACGAGCAGTACTTC,CASAAWHRDVSYEQYF
TRBJ2-2,-,TRBD2,TRBV7-2,TGTGCCAGCAGCCAAGGACCTAGCGGGAGAGATACCGGGGAGCTGTTTTTT,CASSQGPSGRDTGELFF
TRBJ2-7,-,-,TRBV4-1,TGCGCCAGCAGCCCTCCGGGAAGGATCTACGAGCAGTACTTC,CASSPPGRIYEQYF
TRBJ2-2,-,TRBD2,TRBV7-7,TGTGCTAGCGCGGGGGCGAACACCGGGGAGCTGTTTTTT,CASAGANTGELFF
TRBJ2-7,-,-,TRBV19,TGTGCCAGTAGTATCCAGGACACCTACGAGCAGTACTTC,CASSIQDTYEQYF
TRBJ1-5,-,-,TRBV7-6,TGTGCCAGCAGCTTATACGGGGGGTCTCAGCCCCAGCATTTT,CASSLYGGSQPQHF
TRBJ2-3,-,TRBD1,TRBV11-3,TGTGCCAGCAGCTTAGATCGCTTTTCAGGACAGGGGCACACAGATACGCAGTATTTT,CASSLDRFSGQGHTDTQYF
TRBJ2-2,-,-,TRBV7-3,TGTGCCAGCAGCTTAGACAGATACACCGGGGAGCTGTTTTTT,CASSLDRYTGELFF
TRBJ2-1,-,TRBD2,TRBV5-1,TGCGCCAGCAGCTGGATAGCACTAGCGGGTAACAATGAGCAGTTCTTC,CASSWIALAGNNEQFF
TRBJ1-3,once,-,TRBV6-1,TGTGCCAGCTCGACGGGGGGAAACACCATATATTTT,CASSTGGNTIYF
TRBJ1-1,-,TRBD1,TRBV7-3,TGTGCCAGCAGCCCGTCCCGGGACAGGGCCTATGAAGCTTTCTTT,CASSPSRDRAYEAFF
TRBJ1-1,-,TRBD1,TRBV10-2,TGCGCCAGCAATGGACAGGGCGACACTGAAGCTTTCTTT,CASNGQGDTEAFF
TRBJ2-7,-,TRBD1,TRBV18,TGTGCCAGCTCACTGGGACAGGGGGCAAGGGAGCAGTACTTC,CASSLGQGAREQYF
TRBJ1-2,few,-,TRBV7-9,TGTGCCAGCACCCAGAACCCCAACTATGGCTACACCTTC,CASTQNPNYGYTF
TRBJ2-3,few,-,TRBV5-1,TGCGCCAGCAGCTTGGCTAGCCTTCAAGGAGATACGCAGTATTTT,CASSLASLQGDTQYF
TRBJ2-5,-,-,TRBV7-8,TGTGCCAGCAGCTTAGAATGGCTCGGGGAGACCCAGTACTTC,CASSLEWLGETQYF
TRBJ2-6,-,-,TRBV7-8,TGTGCCAGCAGCTTAGGTTTCTCTGGGGCCAACGGCCTGACTTTC,CASSLGFSGANGLTF
TRBJ1-1,-,-,TRBV30,TGTGCCTGGAGTGGGTCGGGGTCGGTGGGTGAAGCTTTCTTT,CAWSGSGSVGEAFF
TRBJ2-2,-,-,TRBV19,TGTGCCAGTAGTAAAACAGTAACCGGGGAGCTGTTTTTT,CASSKTVTGELFF